One sample yielded the 21 T cell receptor beta chains listed below, sequenced in a study of blood T cell repertoires in COVID-19. Assay used: immunoSEQ multiplex PCR; TCRdb lists only in-frame clones, some missing. The sample yields under 95,000 clones, less than 90% seen once. The sequenced material came from peripheral blood. Every receptor here comes from a human donor in a cohort sampled during active COVID-19.

This clone was seen just once. The V and J genes are TRBV21-1 and TRBJ1-6; the table's D call, TRBD1, was not checked against the DNA. TRBV21-1 represents a pseudogene. CDR3 length equals 20 residues. The CDR3 DNA reads TGTGCCAGCAGCAAAGATCGCCGGCAGAACTGTTGGGCTTATAATTCACCCCTCCACTTT. Protein sequence: CASSKDRRQNCWAYNSPLHF.

The chain links TRBV9 to TRBJ2-2, with 10 bases that match TRBD2. Germline values: CDR1 SGDLS, CDR2 YYNGEE. The CDR3 loop spans 16 amino acids. With 1 base clipped from V and 6 bases from J, the junction kept 6 bases outside the gene matches. The CDR3, as DNA: TGTGCCAGCAGCGTATTAATAGCGGGGGGTCCCGGGGAGCTGTTTTTT. Amino acid sequence: CASSVLIAGGPGELFF.

This clone appeared once. CDR3 loop: CASSLIAGGVETQYF. The CDR3 coding sequence is TGTGCCAGCAGCCTAATAGCGGGGGGTGTAGAGACCCAGTACTTC. The chain employs TRBV7-9 and TRBJ2-5; TRBD2 matches at 10 bases. The CDR3 consists of 15 residues. Germline V gene sequence: CDR1 SEHNR, CDR2 FQNEAQ (reference sequence). V shed 5 bases and J 4 bases; nucleotides not matched to a gene: 7.

The chain joins TRBV5-1 to TRBJ2-1; 12 bases agree with TRBD2. This CDR3 contains 17 residues. V shed 0 bases, J shed 8 bases, and the junction held 9 bases outside the gene matches. Per the germline V gene, CDR1 is SGHRS and CDR2 is YFSETQ. The CDR3 spells CASSLGASSGGEDEQFF. CDR3 nucleotide sequence: TGCGCCAGCAGCTTGGGAGCTTCTAGCGGGGGGGAAGATGAGCAGTTCTTC.

The gene calls are TRBV27 and TRBJ2-7, with 7 nucleotides matching TRBD1. Germline CDR1 MNHEY, CDR2 SMNVEV (reference sequence). The CDR3 is 15 amino acids. V gave up 5 bases and J gave up 6 bases; unmatched junction bases: 13. CDR3 sequence: CASSPPTGSSSEQYF. The CDR3 DNA is TGTGCCAGCAGTCCCCCGACAGGGAGTTCTAGCGAGCAGTACTTC.

This clone was counted a single time. The gene calls are TRBV28 and TRBJ1-5, with 7 bases matching TRBD1. CDR1 MDHEN and CDR2 SYDVKM come from the germline V gene. The CDR3 spans 13 residues. The V segment lost 7 bases and the J segment 3 bases; nucleotides outside the gene matches: 3. Here the CDR3 reads CASIGTDNQPQHF. CDR3 nucleotide sequence: TGTGCCAGCATAGGGACAGACAATCAGCCCCAGCATTTT.

The CDR3 is CATSDLRSGEKEKLFF. CDR3 sequence (DNA): TGTGCCACCAGTGATTTGCGCTCCGGGGAGAAGGAAAAACTGTTTTTT. This chain uses TRBV24-1 with TRBJ1-4; D not certain. The CDR3 is 16 residues long. V shed 0 bases and J shed 8 bases, with 15 bases lying between them. Germline-derived CDR1 and CDR2 are KGHDR and SFDVKD.

The V gene is TRBV11-3, the J gene TRBJ2-1; 9 nucleotides match TRBD1. V trimming: 6 bases; J trimming: 5 bases; junction bases outside the gene matches: 11. This CDR3 is built from 16 residues. In germline, CDR1 is SGHNT, CDR2 YENEEA. CDR3 in DNA: TGTGCCAGCAGTCCCCAACCCGGGACAGGGAACAATGAGCAGTTCTTC. Its translation is CASSPQPGTGNNEQFF.

The V and J genes are TRBV5-4 and TRBJ1-4, with no clear D. The CDR3 sequence is 15 residues long. The germline V gene encodes CDR1 SGHNT and CDR2 YYREEE (reference sequence). V was trimmed by 1 base and J by 4 bases, leaving 11 bases between them. The CDR3 DNA follows: TGTGCCAGCAGCTTGCGCGGAGTAGATAATGAAAAACTGTTTTTT. Translation gives CASSLRGVDNEKLFF.

V usage is TRBV27 and J usage is TRBJ1-1, with 10 positions matching TRBD1. In germline, CDR1 is MNHEY, CDR2 SMNVEV (reference sequence). J was trimmed by 1 base and V by 6 bases; bases with no gene match: 5. This CDR3 spans 15 amino acids. The CDR3 region is CASRLDRGRNTEAFF. CDR3 bases: TGTGCCAGCAGGCTTGACAGGGGGCGGAACACTGAAGCTTTCTTT.

The V call is TRBV6-2 or TRBV6-3, the J call TRBJ2-7, with 8 bases fitting TRBD1. The CDR3 is made up of 15 amino acids. Trimming cost V 2 bases and J 3 bases; bases outside gene matches: 6. Germline CDR1 reads MNHEY; CDR2 reads SVGEGT. The CDR3 loop is CASSYTGTGYYEQYF. The CDR3 DNA follows: TGTGCCAGCAGTTACACCGGGACAGGCTACTACGAGCAGTACTTC.

The genes are TRBV6-6 and TRBJ1-5, with 7 positions matching TRBD1. J was trimmed by 2 bases and V by 4 bases; bases with no gene match: 8. Germline lookup yields CDR1 MNHNY and CDR2 SVGAGI (reference sequence). This CDR3 region has 16 residues. CDR3 residues: CASSLSQGEGNQPQHF. In DNA form, the CDR3 reads TGTGCCAGCAGTTTGTCGCAGGGGGAGGGCAATCAGCCCCAGCATTTT.

The V gene is TRBV10-3, the J gene TRBJ2-7, with TRBD2 as a possible D gene (6 bases). Germline CDR1 is ENHRY and CDR2 is SYGVKD. Deletions cut 6 bases from V and 3 bases from J, with 15 bases between. CDR3 length equals 14 residues. The CDR3 nucleotides are TGTGCCATCAGGCCGGGACTGGATCTCTACGAGCAGTACTTC. Translation gives CAIRPGLDLYEQYF.

J is TRBJ2-5 and V is TRBV27, with unresolved D. CDR1 MNHEY and CDR2 SMNVEV come from the germline V gene (reference sequence). V lost 3 bases, J lost 5 bases, and 7 bases lay in between. The CDR3 consists of 12 residues. Here the CDR3 DNA reads TGTGCCAGCAGTTTTAACCGGGAGACCCAGTACTTC. This gives the protein CASSFNRETQYF.

The V call is TRBV9, the J call TRBJ2-3; 8 bases map to TRBD1. Trimming cost V 3 bases and J 1 base; bases outside gene matches: 7. The CDR3 loop spans 16 amino acids. Germline assignment: CDR1 SGDLS and CDR2 YYNGEE. This chain's CDR3 is CASSESGTGRTDTQYF. The CDR3 DNA reads as TGTGCCAGCAGCGAATCCGGGACAGGTCGCACAGATACGCAGTATTTT.

This clone was picked up a small number of times. The genes are TRBV7-9 and TRBJ2-1; D may be TRBD1 (5 bases). With 5 bases removed from V and 3 bases from J, the gap between germline ends came to 20 bases. The CDR3 loop spans 17 amino acids. Germline V gene lookup returns CDR1 SEHNR and CDR2 FQNEAQ (reference sequence). The CDR3 bases are TGTGCCAGCAGCCGCTTTGGGGCCACCCTTCTCTACAATGAGCAGTTCTTC. Encoded protein: CASSRFGATLLYNEQFF.

The V gene is TRBV5-4, the J gene TRBJ2-3, with 9 positions matching TRBD1. The germline V gene encodes CDR1 SGHNT and CDR2 YYREEE (reference sequence). The CDR3 spans 16 residues. Trimming removed 4 bases from V and 5 bases from J; junction bases left unmatched: 11. The CDR3 region has the DNA TGTGCCAGCAGCCCGGCGGCGGGACAGGGTTTAGATACGCAGTATTTT. Its protein product is CASSPAAGQGLDTQYF.

In its sample, this clone was seen a few times. The chain uses TRBV19 and TRBJ1-5, with a weak D call TRBD1 (6 bases). CDR3 size: 15 residues. The V gene's germline CDR1 is LNHDA and CDR2 SQIVND (reference sequence). Between the trimmed V and J ends, which lost 4 bases and 5 bases, there was a span of 15 bases. The DNA of the CDR3 is TGTGCCAGTAGTACACAGGGATTTTGGGATCAGCCCCAGCATTTT. Amino acids: CASSTQGFWDQPQHF.

This clone was recorded once. The chain couples TRBV11-2 to TRBJ2-7; possibly TRBD1 for D (5 bases). Germline V gene data show CDR1 as SGHAT and CDR2 as FQNNGV. There are 12 residues in the CDR3. V gave up 3 bases and J gave up 3 bases, with 6 bases separating them. As DNA, the CDR3 is TGTGCCAGCAGCTTCCAGGGCTACGAGCAGTACTTC. Protein: CASSFQGYEQYF.

The genes are TRBV5-1 and TRBJ1-1, with D maybe TRBD1 (6 bases). In germline, CDR1 is SGHRS, CDR2 YFSETQ. The V end was cut by 0 bases, the J end by 4 bases, with 10 bases between. There are 14 residues in the CDR3. The CDR3: CASSLGTEGTEAFF. The DNA for the CDR3 is TGCGCCAGCAGCTTGGGGACAGAGGGCACTGAAGCTTTCTTT.

This clone was recorded only once. The rearrangement joins TRBV30 to TRBJ1-4, with D hard to call. Trimming took 1 base from V and 4 from J, leaving 10 bases between them. CDR1 and CDR2 from the germline V gene are GTSNPN and SVGIG (reference sequence). The CDR3 runs to 14 residues. CDR3 loop: CAWSAWQYNEKLFF. As DNA, the CDR3 is TGTGCCTGGAGTGCATGGCAGTATAATGAAAAACTGTTTTTT. The whole variable domain, remainder taken from reference TRBV30 and TRBJ1-4, is SQTIHQWPATLVQPVGSPLSLECTVEGTSNPNLYWYRQAAGRGLQLLFYSVGIGQISSEVPQNLSASRPQDRQFILSSKKLLLSDSGFYLCAWSAWQYNEKLFFGSGTQLSVL.